Shown below are 7 T cell receptor beta chains from a single sample sequenced in a study of lymphopenia after photon versus proton radiotherapy. Here immunoSEQ multiplex PCR was the method, and the copy in TCRdb shows in-frame clones only, minus some. This table has 30,000 to 40,000 clones, approximately 80% appearing once. The sample consisted of peripheral blood, taken from a patient treated with proton-based radiotherapy. These TCRs come from a woman in her sixties or seventies with pancreatic cancer.

This clone was seen only a few times. The chain combines TRBV7-9 with TRBJ1-2; D gene ambiguous. There are 16 residues in the CDR3. V lost 4 bases, J lost 2 bases, and 17 bases lay in between. Germline-derived CDR1 and CDR2 are SEHNR and FQNEAQ (reference sequence). CDR3 residues: CASSSAGLGSNYGYTF. Written as DNA, the CDR3 is TGTGCCAGCAGCTCAGCGGGCCTGGGTTCGAACTATGGCTACACCTTC.

This chain links TRBV28 with TRBJ2-7; D is perhaps TRBD1 or TRBD2 (5 bases each). Deletions cut 7 bases from V and 0 bases from J, with 13 bases between. Germline lookup yields CDR1 MDHEN and CDR2 SYDVKM. There are 14 residues in the CDR3. The CDR3 loop reads CASTPGRYSYEQYF. In DNA, the CDR3 is TGTGCCAGCACGCCGGGACGCTACTCCTACGAGCAGTACTTC.

This chain uses TRBV19 with TRBJ2-1; tentatively, D is TRBD2 (5 bases). Trimming cost V 3 bases and J 4 bases, with 13 bases left between them. This CDR3 has 15 residues. Germline assignment: CDR1 LNHDA and CDR2 SQIVND (reference sequence). The CDR3 is CASSIRGGYYNEQFF. The CDR3 nucleotides are TGTGCCAGTAGTATCCGTGGCGGGTATTACAATGAGCAGTTCTTC.

This chain links TRBV2 with TRBJ2-7, with D tentatively TRBD2 (6 bases). V dropped 5 bases and J dropped 3 bases, with 14 bases sitting between them. Germline V gene sequence: CDR1 SNHLY, CDR2 FYNNEI. The CDR3 contains 14 residues. Written as DNA, the CDR3 is TGTGCCAGCAGTAATTTTAAGGGACTCTACGAGCAGTACTTC. It specifies CASSNFKGLYEQYF.

The chain has TRBV27 and TRBJ2-7, with D uncertain. The CDR3 has 14 amino acids. Trimming cost V 6 bases and J 3 bases, with 15 bases left between them. Germline-derived CDR1 and CDR2 are MNHEY and SMNVEV (reference sequence). CDR3 DNA: TGTGCCAGCAGACTCGGTGGGGAAAACTACGAGCAGTACTTC. As protein: CASRLGGENYEQYF.

The chain links TRBV18 to TRBJ2-7, with D possibly being TRBD1 (6 bases). This CDR3 region has 15 residues. Germline V gives CDR1 KGHSH, CDR2 LQKENI. V was shortened by 4 bases and J by 5 bases, with 18 bases between the two germline ends. The CDR3 region has the DNA TGTGCCAGCTCACTCCTCGAACAGGGTACCCACGAGCAGTACTTC. Translated: CASSLLEQGTHEQYF.

The J gene is TRBJ2-7, the V gene TRBV7-6, with 7 bases that match TRBD2. Per the germline V gene, CDR1 is SGHVS and CDR2 is FNYEAQ. The CDR3 sequence is 14 residues long. V dropped 1 base and J dropped 4; count of bases not matched to a gene: 4. The CDR3 DNA follows: TGTGCCAGCAGCTTAGATGACGGGGGGTACGAGCAGTACTTC. Protein: CASSLDDGGYEQYF.